The 25 T cell receptor beta chains reported below all come from one sample, sequenced in a study of cytomegalovirus exposure and HLA in healthy donors. In the PCR, 60 Vbeta and 13 Jbeta primers were used. Generated by immunoSEQ multiplex PCR, the TCRdb table keeps only in-frame clones and is missing some. Here the sample spans approximately 100,000 clones, 64% being singletons. The sequencing input was PBMCs. The receptors originated from a man in his fifties or sixties in good health and CMV-seronegative.

This clone was detected once. The rearrangement links TRBV10-1 to TRBJ2-1; possibly TRBD1 for D (6 bases). V gave up 8 bases and J gave up 5 bases, with 19 bases separating them. The CDR3 length is 15 residues. Germline values: CDR1 WNHNN, CDR2 SYGVQD (reference sequence). CDR3 nucleotide sequence: TGCGCCAGCCGCGGCGCAGGGGAGCGCAACAATGAGCAGTTCTTC. It encodes CASRGAGERNNEQFF.

The rearrangement links TRBV6-5 to TRBJ1-3, with D uncertain. V was pared by 5 bases and J by 9 bases, with 8 bases between. This CDR3 is 11 amino acids long. CDR1 MNHEY and CDR2 SVGAGI come from the germline V gene. CDR3 sequence reads: CASSELGTIYF. The CDR3 DNA follows: TGTGCCAGCAGTGAACTCGGCACCATATATTTT.

The chain joins TRBV7-3 to TRBJ2-7, with 7 bases fitting TRBD2. CDR1 SGHTA and CDR2 FQGTGA come from the germline V gene. V was pared by 5 bases and J by 5 bases, with 6 bases of the junction left unmatched. The CDR3 runs to 13 residues. Here the CDR3 reads CASSPSGRDEQYF. As DNA, the CDR3 is TGTGCCAGCAGCCCCTCTGGGAGGGACGAGCAGTACTTC.

The chain has TRBV11-1 and TRBJ1-5, with D possibly being TRBD1 (6 bases). The length of the CDR3 is 13 residues. V lost 5 bases to trimming and J lost 6 bases, with 11 bases between them. Germline V gene sequence: CDR1 SGHAT, CDR2 FQDESV (reference sequence). CDR3 amino acids: CASSIRQAQPQHF. The CDR3 region has the DNA TGTGCCAGCAGCATTCGACAGGCTCAGCCCCAGCATTTT.

This chain connects TRBV28 to TRBJ1-1; 10 nucleotides agree with TRBD1. V lost 4 bases and J lost 5; bases outside the gene matches: 4. Germline V gene data show CDR1 as MDHEN and CDR2 as SYDVKM. This CDR3 region has 14 residues. CDR3 nucleotides: TGTGCCAGCAGTTCGGACAGGGGGGGTACTGAAGCTTTCTTT. Encoded protein: CASSSDRGGTEAFF.

The chain joins TRBV29-1 to TRBJ2-1; TRBD1 matches at 9 bases. In germline, CDR1 is SQVTM, CDR2 ANQGSEA. The CDR3 has 15 residues. Trimming took 4 bases from V and 0 from J; bases not matched to a gene: 4. CDR3 sequence (DNA): TGCAGCGTTGCGATGACAGGGGGCTCCTACAATGAGCAGTTCTTC. This codes for CSVAMTGGSYNEQFF.

The chain recombines TRBV6-1 with TRBJ1-6, with TRBD1 identical over 9 bases. Germline CDR1 is MNHNS and CDR2 is SASEGT. Losses at the gene ends were 4 bases for V and 7 bases for J; bases not matched to a gene: 2. The CDR3 covers 14 residues. The CDR3 DNA reads as TGTGCCAGCAGTGTGGACAGGGGCAATTCACCCCTCCACTTT. Its translation: CASSVDRGNSPLHF.

The chain carries TRBV19 and TRBJ2-5; D might be TRBD2 (6 bases). Trimming took 11 bases from V and 1 from J, leaving 20 bases between them. The CDR3 contains 15 residues. Germline CDR1 is LNHDA and CDR2 is SQIVND (reference sequence). CDR3 DNA sequence: TGTGCCGGTAAATACCGGCCGGGACTCCAAGAGACCCAGTACTTC. Its translation: CAGKYRPGLQETQYF. Filled out from reference TRBV19 and TRBJ2-5, the complete variable domain reads DGGITQSPKYLFRKEGQNVTLSCEQNLNHDAMYWYRQDPGQGLRLIYYSQIVNDFQKGDIAEGYSVSREKKESFPLTVTSAQKNPTAFYLCAGKYRPGLQETQYFGPGTRLLVL.

Only a few counts were recorded for this clone. The chain carries TRBV5-1 and TRBJ1-4, with 7 bases fitting TRBD1. V shed 5 bases, J shed 7 bases, and the junction held 11 bases outside the gene matches. This CDR3 region has 15 residues. CDR1 is SGHRS, CDR2 YFSETQ, per germline. CDR3 in DNA: TGCGCCAGCAGGTCTACAGGGGCGACGGGTGAAAAACTGTTTTTT. It is translated as CASRSTGATGEKLFF.

The chain joins TRBV5-1 to TRBJ1-4; 7 nucleotides agree with TRBD1. The germline V gene has CDR1 SGHRS and CDR2 YFSETQ. CDR3 length equals 14 residues. V lost 4 bases, J lost 4 bases, and 4 bases stayed unmatched. The chain's CDR3 is CASSTGQNNEKLFF. The CDR3 DNA is TGCGCCAGCAGCACGGGACAGAATAATGAAAAACTGTTTTTT.

This clone has a single count. The rearrangement links TRBV18 to TRBJ1-1; D may be TRBD1 (6 bases). V gave up 3 bases and J gave up 2 bases, with 10 bases separating them. Germline CDR1 is KGHSH and CDR2 is LQKENI. The CDR3 is 14 amino acids. The chain's CDR3 is CASSPSQGNTEAFF. The CDR3 DNA sequence: TGTGCCAGCTCACCTTCACAGGGTAACACTGAAGCTTTCTTT.

This clone was detected only once. J is TRBJ1-4 and V is TRBV27; the D gene is possibly TRBD1 (5 bases). Germline V gene lookup returns CDR1 MNHEY and CDR2 SMNVEV (reference sequence). CDR3 length: 14 residues. V was shortened by 5 bases and J by 9 bases, with 16 bases between the two germline ends. The CDR3 nucleotides are TGTGCCAGCAGTCCCCAGGGACTAATGAAAAAACTGTTTTTT. This codes for CASSPQGLMKKLFF.

The rearrangement links TRBV19 to TRBJ1-5; D uncertain. Trimming pared 3 bases from V and 0 bases from J, leaving 9 bases between. Germline CDR1 and CDR2: LNHDA and SQIVND (reference sequence). The CDR3 spans 15 residues. CDR3: CASSIDRVSNQPQHF. The CDR3 DNA sequence: TGTGCCAGTAGTATTGATCGGGTTAGCAATCAGCCCCAGCATTTT.

The chain combines TRBV18 with TRBJ2-7; 9 bases are a match to TRBD1. This CDR3 is built from 15 residues. V lost 4 bases and J lost 3; bases outside the gene matches: 7. Germline lookup yields CDR1 KGHSH and CDR2 LQKENI. The CDR3 coding sequence is TGTGCCAGCTCACTAGGACAGGGGACAAACTACGAGCAGTACTTC. Protein sequence: CASSLGQGTNYEQYF.

The chain couples TRBV4-1 to TRBJ1-5; possible D gene TRBD1, 5 bases. The CDR3 sequence is 17 residues long. The V end lost 0 bases, the J end lost 0 bases, and 12 bases lay between the germline ends. Per germline, CDR1 MGHRA and CDR2 YSYEKL. CDR3 region: CASSQEGRIYSNQPQHF. The CDR3 DNA sequence: TGCGCCAGCAGCCAAGAGGGGCGAATCTATAGCAATCAGCCCCAGCATTTT.

V is TRBV14 and J is TRBJ2-7; no clear D gene. The CDR3 totals 11 residues. Germline CDR1 SGHDN, CDR2 FVKESK. Trimming pared 0 bases from V and 8 bases from J, leaving 5 bases between. CDR3 in amino acids: CASSQEGKQYF. Written as DNA, the CDR3 is TGTGCCAGCAGCCAAGAGGGCAAGCAGTACTTC.

This clone was detected only once. This chain links TRBV7-6 with TRBJ1-1, with 11 bases aligning to TRBD1. This CDR3 comprises 16 residues. Germline CDR1 reads SGHVS; CDR2 reads FNYEAQ. V shed 5 bases, J shed 0 bases, and the junction held 5 bases outside the gene matches. CDR3 DNA sequence: TGTGCCAGCAGCCGCGGGACAGGGGGGGTGAACACTGAAGCTTTCTTT. Translated: CASSRGTGGVNTEAFF. Complete variable domain (other parts from reference TRBV7-6 and TRBJ1-1): GAGVSQSPRYKVTKRGQDVALRCDPISGHVSLYWYRQALGQGPEFLTYFNYEAQQDKSGLPNDRFSAERPEGSISTLTIQRTEQRDSAMYRCASSRGTGGVNTEAFFGQGTRLTVV.

This chain uses TRBV15 with TRBJ2-2, with 7 bases that match TRBD2. The CDR3 has 16 residues. The germline gives CDR1 LNHNV, CDR2 YYDKDF (reference sequence). The ends lost 1 base at V and 1 base at J; junction bases unmatched: 3. The CDR3 DNA follows: TGTGCCACCAGCAGAGGCGGCGGGGGGAACACCGGGGAGCTGTTTTTT. Residues: CATSRGGGGNTGELFF. Together with reference TRBV15 and TRBJ2-2, the CDR3 gives the full variable domain: DAMVIQNPRYQVTQFGKPVTLSCSQTLNHNVMYWYQQKSSQAPKLLFHYYDKDFNNEADTPDNFQSRRPNTSFCFLDIRSPGLGDTAMYLCATSRGGGGNTGELFFGEGSRLTVL.

This sequence joins TRBV5-4 and TRBJ1-4, with 7 bases that match TRBD1. The CDR3 has 15 amino acids. CDR1 SGHNT and CDR2 YYREEE come from the germline V gene (reference sequence). V dropped 4 bases and J dropped 7; count of bases not matched to a gene: 10. DNA of the CDR3: TGTGCCAGCAGCCACCCGGACAGGCTTGGTGAAAAACTGTTTTTT. It yields the protein CASSHPDRLGEKLFF.

A note on this clone: The junction differs from germline at one of its ends, possibly a read error. The genes are TRBV7-9 and TRBJ1-1; D perhaps matches TRBD1 (6 bases). The germline CDR1 and CDR2 sequences are SEHNR and FQNEAQ (reference sequence). The CDR3 runs to 16 residues. The CDR3 sequence is CSSSLGYRVPNTEAFF. In DNA, the CDR3 is TGTTCCAGCAGCTTAGGATACAGGGTCCCGAACACTGAAGCTTTCTTT.

The chain recombines TRBV19 with TRBJ2-3, with TRBD1 matching over 9 bases. Unmatched junction bases numbered 8, after V lost 5 bases and J lost 5 bases. The germline V gene encodes CDR1 LNHDA and CDR2 SQIVND (reference sequence). CDR3 size: 15 residues. The CDR3 DNA follows: TGTGCCAGTAGTGTCACCGGGACAGGGAGAGATACGCAGTATTTT. It translates to CASSVTGTGRDTQYF.

V gene TRBV5-1 combines with J gene TRBJ2-2; no clear D. CDR1 and CDR2 from the germline V gene are SGHRS and YFSETQ. The CDR3 spans 14 residues. The V end lost 4 bases, the J end lost 3 bases, and 10 bases lay between the germline ends. The CDR3 DNA reads as TGCGCCAGCAGCATAATGGCAGACACCGGGGAGCTGTTTTTT. Its translation is CASSIMADTGELFF.

This clone was detected a few times. The chain is built from TRBV7-9 and TRBJ2-1; 9 bases align to TRBD1. With V trimmed by 2 bases and J by 2 bases, 1 base remained unmatched. The CDR3 is 15 amino acids. Germline lookup yields CDR1 SEHNR and CDR2 FQNEAQ (reference sequence). The CDR3 nucleotides read TGTGCCAGCAGCTTAAGACAGGGGGCCTACAATGAGCAGTTCTTC. It is translated as CASSLRQGAYNEQFF.

This chain links TRBV9 with TRBJ2-3; the match to TRBD2 covers 14 bases. CDR3 length: 16 residues. Germline CDR1 SGDLS, CDR2 YYNGEE. V lost 4 bases to trimming and J lost 5 bases; unmatched junction nucleotides: 6. The CDR3 sequence is CASSTGTSGGGDTQYF. Written as DNA, the CDR3 is TGTGCCAGCAGCACCGGGACTAGCGGGGGTGGAGATACGCAGTATTTT.

This clone occurred a few times. The rearrangement joins TRBV6-1 to TRBJ1-1, with 9 nucleotides matching TRBD1. The CDR3 sequence is 14 residues long. The ends lost 2 bases at V and 6 bases at J; junction bases unmatched: 4. Germline CDR1 MNHNS, CDR2 SASEGT. The CDR3 bases are TGTGCCAGCAGTGAATTCGGGACAGGGTCTGAAGCTTTCTTT. Translation gives CASSEFGTGSEAFF.